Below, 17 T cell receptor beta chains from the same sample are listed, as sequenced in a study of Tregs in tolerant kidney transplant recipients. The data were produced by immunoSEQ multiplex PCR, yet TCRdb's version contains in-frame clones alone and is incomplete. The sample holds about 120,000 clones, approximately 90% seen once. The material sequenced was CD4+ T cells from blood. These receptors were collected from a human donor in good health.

The CDR3 bases are TGTGCCAGCAGTCGACAATCCCTTTACACTGAAGCTTTCTTT. This gives the protein CASSRQSLYTEAFF. The V call is TRBV6-5, the J call TRBJ1-1, with D uncertain. V lost 5 bases, J lost 3 bases, and 13 bases lay in between. This CDR3 has 14 residues. Germline V gene data show CDR1 as MNHEY and CDR2 as SVGAGI.

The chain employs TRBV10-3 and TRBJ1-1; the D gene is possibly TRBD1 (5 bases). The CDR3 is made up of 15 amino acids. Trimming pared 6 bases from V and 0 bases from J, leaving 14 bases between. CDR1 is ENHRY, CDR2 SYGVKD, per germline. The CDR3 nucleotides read TGTGCCATCAGAAACCGGGACGGCATGAACACTGAAGCTTTCTTT. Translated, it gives CAIRNRDGMNTEAFF.

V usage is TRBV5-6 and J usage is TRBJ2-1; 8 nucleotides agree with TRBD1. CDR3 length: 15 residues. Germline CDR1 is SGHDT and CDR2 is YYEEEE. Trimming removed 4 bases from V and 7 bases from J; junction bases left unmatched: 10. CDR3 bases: TGTGCCAGCAGCACTGACAGGGGCCCTCGGAATGAGCAGTTCTTC. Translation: CASSTDRGPRNEQFF.

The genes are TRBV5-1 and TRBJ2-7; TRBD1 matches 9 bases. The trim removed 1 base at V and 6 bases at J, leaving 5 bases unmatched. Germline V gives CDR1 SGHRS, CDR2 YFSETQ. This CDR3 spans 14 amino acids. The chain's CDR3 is CASSLRQGESEQYF. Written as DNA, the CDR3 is TGCGCCAGCAGCTTGCGACAGGGGGAGTCCGAGCAGTACTTC.

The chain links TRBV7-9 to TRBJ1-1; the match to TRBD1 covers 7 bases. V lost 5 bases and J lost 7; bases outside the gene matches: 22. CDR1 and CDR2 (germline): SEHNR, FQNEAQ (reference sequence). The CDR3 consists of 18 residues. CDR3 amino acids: CASSPRQGGRRSVNEAFF. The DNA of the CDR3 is TGTGCCAGCAGCCCCCGACAGGGCGGGCGAAGGTCGGTGAATGAAGCTTTCTTT.

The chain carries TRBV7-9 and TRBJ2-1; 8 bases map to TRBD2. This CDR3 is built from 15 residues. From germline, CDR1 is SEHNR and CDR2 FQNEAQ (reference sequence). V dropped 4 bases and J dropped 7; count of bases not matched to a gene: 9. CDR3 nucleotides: TGTGCCAGCAGCTACCAGCGGGAGAAGATAAATGAGCAGTTCTTC. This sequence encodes CASSYQREKINEQFF.

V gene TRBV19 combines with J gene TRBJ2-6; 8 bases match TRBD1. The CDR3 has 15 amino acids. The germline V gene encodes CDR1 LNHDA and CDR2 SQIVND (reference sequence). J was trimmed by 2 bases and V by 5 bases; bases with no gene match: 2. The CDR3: CASSPGGTGANVLTF. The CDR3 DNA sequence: TGTGCCAGTAGTCCAGGGGGCACTGGGGCCAACGTCCTGACTTTC.

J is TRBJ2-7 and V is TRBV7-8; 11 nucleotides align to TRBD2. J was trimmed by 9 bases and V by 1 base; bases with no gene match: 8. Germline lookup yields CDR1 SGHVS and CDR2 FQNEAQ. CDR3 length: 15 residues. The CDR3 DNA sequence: TGTGCCAGCAGCTTAGTTAGTACTAGCGGGAGTTCGCAGTACTTC. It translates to CASSLVSTSGSSQYF.

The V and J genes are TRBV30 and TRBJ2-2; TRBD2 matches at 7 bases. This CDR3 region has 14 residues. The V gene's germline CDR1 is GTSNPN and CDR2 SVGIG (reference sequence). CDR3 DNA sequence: TGTGTTGTCCAGAGCGGGGCTGACACCGGGGAGCTGTTTTTT. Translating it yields CVVQSGADTGELFF.

The CDR3 region has the DNA TGTGCCAGCAGTCGGGACGGAACTACCTCTGGAAACACCATATATTTT. Its protein product is CASSRDGTTSGNTIYF. This chain links TRBV5-4 with TRBJ1-3; a weak D match, TRBD1 (5 bases). The CDR3 has 16 residues. Per the germline V gene, CDR1 is SGHNT and CDR2 is YYREEE (reference sequence). V was trimmed by 5 bases and J by 0 bases, leaving 15 bases between them. Based on the CDR3 plus reference TRBV5-4 and TRBJ1-3, the full variable domain is ETGVTQSPTHLIKTRGQQVTLRCSSQSGHNTVSWYQQALGQGPQFIFQYYREEENGRGNFPPRFSGLQFPNYSSELNVNALELDDSALYLCASSRDGTTSGNTIYFGEGSWLTVV.

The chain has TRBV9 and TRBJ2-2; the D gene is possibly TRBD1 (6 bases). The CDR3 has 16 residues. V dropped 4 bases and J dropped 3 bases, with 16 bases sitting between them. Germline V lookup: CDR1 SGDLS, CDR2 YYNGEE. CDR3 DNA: TGTGCCAGCAGCTTTACTACAGGGCGCGACACCGGGGAGCTGTTTTTT. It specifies CASSFTTGRDTGELFF.

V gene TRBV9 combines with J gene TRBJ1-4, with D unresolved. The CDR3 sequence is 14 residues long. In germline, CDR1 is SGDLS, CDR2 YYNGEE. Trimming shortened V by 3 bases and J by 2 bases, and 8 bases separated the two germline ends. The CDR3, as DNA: TGTGCCAGCAGCGGCGGGAGGACTAATGAAAAACTGTTTTTT. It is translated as CASSGGRTNEKLFF.

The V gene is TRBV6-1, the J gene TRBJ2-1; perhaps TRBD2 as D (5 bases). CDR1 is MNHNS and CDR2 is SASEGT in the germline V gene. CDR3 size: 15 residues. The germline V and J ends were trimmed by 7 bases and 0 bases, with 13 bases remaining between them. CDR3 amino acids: CASTKGVFSYNEQFF. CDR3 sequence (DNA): TGTGCCAGCACCAAGGGAGTCTTCTCCTACAATGAGCAGTTCTTC.

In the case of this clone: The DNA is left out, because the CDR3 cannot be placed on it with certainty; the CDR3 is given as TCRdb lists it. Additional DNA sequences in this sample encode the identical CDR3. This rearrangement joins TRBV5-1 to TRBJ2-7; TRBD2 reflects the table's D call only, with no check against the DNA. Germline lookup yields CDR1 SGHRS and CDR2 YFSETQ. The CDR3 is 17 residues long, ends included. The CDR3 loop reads CASSLVASGAQPYEQYF.

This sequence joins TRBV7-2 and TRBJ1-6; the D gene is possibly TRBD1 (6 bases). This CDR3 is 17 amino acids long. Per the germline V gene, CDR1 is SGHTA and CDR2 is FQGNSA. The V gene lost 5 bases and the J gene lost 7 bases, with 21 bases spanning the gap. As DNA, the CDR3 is TGTGCCAGCAGCCCGAAGGGCTTACAGGGTGGAAATTCACCCCTCCACTTT. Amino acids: CASSPKGLQGGNSPLHF.

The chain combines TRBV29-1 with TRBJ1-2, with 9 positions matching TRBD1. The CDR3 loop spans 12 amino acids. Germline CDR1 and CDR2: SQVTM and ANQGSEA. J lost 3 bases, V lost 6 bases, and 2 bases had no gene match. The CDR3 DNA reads TGCAGCGTCCGGACAGGGGACTATGGCTACACCTTC. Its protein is CSVRTGDYGYTF. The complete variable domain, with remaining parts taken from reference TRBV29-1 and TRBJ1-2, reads SAVISQKPSRDICQRGTSLTIQCQVDSQVTMMFWYRQQPGQSLTLIATANQGSEATYESGFVIDKFPISRPNLTFSTLTVSNMSPEDSSIYLCSVRTGDYGYTFGSGTRLTVV.

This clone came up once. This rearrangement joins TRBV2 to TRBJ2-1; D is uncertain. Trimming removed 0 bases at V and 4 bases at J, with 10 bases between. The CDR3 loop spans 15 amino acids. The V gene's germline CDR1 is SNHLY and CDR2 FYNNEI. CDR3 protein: CASSEALPVYNEQFF. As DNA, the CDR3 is TGTGCCAGCAGTGAAGCGCTTCCAGTTTACAATGAGCAGTTCTTC.